The rows below give T cell receptor beta chains drawn from one sample of a study of cytomegalovirus exposure and HLA in healthy donors. Generated by immunoSEQ multiplex PCR, the TCRdb table keeps only in-frame clones and is missing some. The table includes 230,000 or so clones, 92% detected once. The sample consisted of PBMCs. These receptors were obtained from a girl aged 2 to 9 in good health and CMV-seronegative. Both conserved end residues are part of each CDR3. Fields, in order: clone size, J gene, V gene, D gene, CDR3 DNA, CDR3 protein. D genes are given only for firm matches. Size values are once, few and many counts, or a class for expanded clones, and some rows have none.

. | TRBJ2-3 | TRBV19 | TRBD2 | TGTGCCAGTAGTATAGATAGCGGGGGGGCAGATACGCAGTATTTT | CASSIDSGGADTQYF
. | TRBJ1-3 | TRBV2 | TRBD1 | TGTGCCAGCAGGCCGACAGGGCTAGTTGGAAACACCATATATTTT | CASRPTGLVGNTIYF
. | TRBJ2-5 | TRBV4-2 | TRBD2 | TGTGCCAGCAGCTGGCGGAGCGGGGGGGGGAAAGAGACCCAGTACTTC | CASSWRSGGGKETQYF
. | TRBJ2-5 | TRBV29-1 | . | TGCAGCGTTGAAGATTACAACCAAGAGACCCAGTACTTC | CSVEDYNQETQYF
. | TRBJ1-1 | TRBV19 | TRBD1 | TGTGCCAGTAGTATTCGACAGGGGTCAGCTTTCTTT | CASSIRQGSAFF
. | TRBJ2-7 | TRBV6-1 | . | TGTGCCAGCAGTGAAGTGGGGAGGAGCTTCTGGCCCTACGAGCAGTACTTC | CASSEVGRSFWPYEQYF
. | TRBJ1-2 | TRBV2 | . | TGTGCCAGCACCATCGCAGGGGTTGTAAGCTATGGCTACACCTTC | CASTIAGVVSYGYTF
. | TRBJ1-5 | TRBV15 | TRBD1 | TGTGCCACCAGCAGGGAGGACAGGGCGCCTGGGCCCCAGCATTTT | CATSREDRAPGPQHF
. | TRBJ2-7 | TRBV6-1 | . | TGTGCCAGCAGTGAAGCGAGTGGGCAGTACTTC | CASSEASGQYF
. | TRBJ2-5 | TRBV19 | . | TGTGCCAGTAGTATGGGTTGGGAGAGGGAGACCCAGTACTTC | CASSMGWERETQYF
. | TRBJ2-7 | TRBV5-6 | . | TGTGCCAGCAGCGTACAGGGTAACTACGAGCAGTACTTC | CASSVQGNYEQYF
. | TRBJ2-6 | TRBV6-1 | TRBD2 | TGTGCCAGCAGTGAACGGAGCGGGAGGGCCGCTGGGGCCAACGTCCTGACTTTC | CASSERSGRAAGANVLTF
. | TRBJ2-7 | TRBV6-5 | TRBD1 | TGTGCCAGCAGGAGACAGGGGGTTTCAAAGAGCGAGCAGTACTTC | CASRRQGVSKSEQYF
. | TRBJ1-5 | TRBV6-1 | TRBD1 | TGTGCCAGCAGTGAACAGGGGGCCAGGCAGCCCCAGCATTTT | CASSEQGARQPQHF
. | TRBJ2-3 | TRBV2 | TRBD2 | TGTGCCAGCAGTGCAGGGCTAGCGGGCACAGATACGCAGTATTTT | CASSAGLAGTDTQYF
. | TRBJ2-7 | TRBV2 | TRBD2 | TGTGCCAGCAGTGAAACACGTGGGAGGGCGGAAGGAAACGAGCAGTACTTC | CASSETRGRAEGNEQYF
. | TRBJ1-1 | TRBV11-2 | . | TGTGCCAGCAGCTTAGATCTGGGGGGGAGCACTGAAGCTTTCTTT | CASSLDLGGSTEAFF
once | TRBJ2-7 | TRBV4-1 | . | TGCGCCAGCAGCCAAGGGGCGGACAGAATCACCTACGAGCAGTACTTC | CASSQGADRITYEQYF
. | TRBJ2-1 | TRBV7-9 | . | TGTGCCAGCAGCTTAGTAGCGGCTGGAAATGAGCAGTTCTTC | CASSLVAAGNEQFF
. | TRBJ1-3 | TRBV7-9 | . | TGTGCCAGCACCTTAATCCCAGACTCTGGAAACACCATATATTTT | CASTLIPDSGNTIYF
. | TRBJ2-3 | TRBV11-1 | . | TGTGCCAGCAGCGGACTAGATACGCAGTATTTT | CASSGLDTQYF
. | TRBJ1-1 | TRBV7-9 | . | TGTGCCAGCAGGGAGAGTGGTTGGAACACTGAAGCTTTCTTT | CASRESGWNTEAFF
few | TRBJ1-1 | TRBV7-3 | . | TGTGCCAGCAGCCTCGGACAGAATGAAGCTTTCTTT | CASSLGQNEAFF
. | TRBJ2-5 | TRBV6-5 | . | TGTGCCAGCAGCCCCATTGCGGGGGCCAGAGAGACCCAGTACTTC | CASSPIAGARETQYF
. | TRBJ2-1 | TRBV5-1 | TRBD1 | TGCGCCAGCAGCTTGTATGAGGGGGCGACCTACAATGAGCAGTTCTTC | CASSLYEGATYNEQFF
. | TRBJ1-1 | TRBV29-1 | . | TGCAGCGTTAACAGGGTTGGGACTGAAGCTTTCTTT | CSVNRVGTEAFF
. | TRBJ2-2 | TRBV5-4 | TRBD1 | TGTGCCAGCAGCTTGGGACAGGGTAACACCGGGGAGCTGTTTTTT | CASSLGQGNTGELFF
. | TRBJ1-1 | TRBV27 | . | TGTGCCAGCAGCACTCAGGGACACCCTAACACTGAAGCTTTCTTT | CASSTQGHPNTEAFF
. | TRBJ2-1 | TRBV27 | TRBD2 | TGTGCCAGCAGTTTCGGGACTAGCGGGGGACCGGCCGCTGAGCAGTTCTTC | CASSFGTSGGPAAEQFF
. | TRBJ1-2 | TRBV28 | TRBD1 | TGTGCCAGCAGTCTGGCCCCCCCGGGACAGAGTATGAATGGCTACACCTTC | CASSLAPPGQSMNGYTF
. | TRBJ2-3 | TRBV5-1 | TRBD2 | TGCGCCAGCAGCACCTACCCGGGAGGTTCAGATACGCAGTATTTT | CASSTYPGGSDTQYF
. | TRBJ2-6 | TRBV27 | . | TGTGCCAGCAGTTTCAGCTCTGGGGCCAACGTCCTGACTTTC | CASSFSSGANVLTF
few | TRBJ1-5 | TRBV11-2 | TRBD1 | TGTGCCCCCCGGGGAGGACAGGGGGTTGGGCAGCCCCAGCATTTT | CAPRGGQGVGQPQHF
. | TRBJ1-6 | TRBV19 | . | TGTGCCAGTAGTCCCCGCGGGACGGCAAATTCACCCCTCCACTTT | CASSPRGTANSPLHF
. | TRBJ2-1 | TRBV9 | TRBD2 | TGTGCCAGCAGCGTTAGCGGGGGGGCCTTTGAGCAGTTCTTC | CASSVSGGAFEQFF
. | TRBJ2-2 | TRBV29-1 | . | TGCAGCACCCGGGGGTCCACCGGGGAGCTGTTTTTT | CSTRGSTGELFF
. | TRBJ2-7 | TRBV4-2 | TRBD2 | TGTGCCAGCAGCGAAACTAGCGGGACACCCTACGAGCAGTACTTC | CASSETSGTPYEQYF
. | TRBJ2-5 | TRBV4-2 | . | TGTGCCAGCAGCCAGGACTTAGTGGTGGAGACCCAGTACTTC | CASSQDLVVETQYF
few | TRBJ2-7 | TRBV6-5 | . | TGTGCCAGCAGCCGTTGGAGGTCCTACGAGCAGTACTTC | CASSRWRSYEQYF
. | TRBJ2-2 | TRBV30 | TRBD1 | TGTGCCTGGGGACAGACAGGGTTTGTCGGGGAGCTGTTTTTT | CAWGQTGFVGELFF
. | TRBJ2-6 | TRBV7-2 | TRBD1 | TGTGCCAGCCCAGGACAGGCCAACTCTGGGGCCAACGTCCTGACTTTC | CASPGQANSGANVLTF